This is a list of T cell receptor beta chains from one sample in a study of cytomegalovirus exposure and HLA in healthy donors. Repertoires were generated with immunoSEQ multiplex PCR, while TCRdb's copy carries only in-frame clones and drops some. The sample gives around 100,000 clones, roughly 94% of which show up once; approximately 0.91% is in the top ten. Sequenced input: PBMCs. The receptors were sampled from a woman between 18 and 29 years old in good health and CMV-seronegative. The CDR3 runs from the conserved cysteine through the conserved F or W. The D gene is left open where the match is weak. The listing skips clone size in some rows; elsewhere it reads once, few, many or a size class.

>.|.|TRBV30|TRBJ1-5
TGTGCCTGGAGTGTACAGGTGACGGCGCCAAATCAGCCCCAGCATTTT
CAWSVQVTAPNQPQHF
>.|.|TRBV10-3|TRBJ1-3
TGTGCCATCAGTGAGTCCACAGTATTAATAGCTGGAAACACCATATATTTT
CAISESTVLIAGNTIYF
>.|once|TRBV7-9|TRBJ2-7
TGTGCCAGCAGCCCCCAGCGGTGGAACTCCTACGAGCAGTACTTC
CASSPQRWNSYEQYF
>.|.|TRBV2|TRBJ2-4
TGTGCCAGCAGGGAGACAGTAGCCAAAAACATTCAGTACTTC
CASRETVAKNIQYF
>.|.|TRBV21-1|TRBJ1-5
TGTGCCAGCAGTATCCAGCCCCAGCATTTT
CASSIQPQHF
>TRBD1|.|TRBV5-8|TRBJ2-7
TGTGCCAGCAGCGCAGCGGACAGGAGATACGAGCAGTACTTC
CASSAADRRYEQYF
>TRBD1|.|TRBV11-2|TRBJ2-7
TGTGCCAGCAGCTTAGGATGGGACAGGGAATACGAGCAGTACTTC
CASSLGWDREYEQYF
>.|.|TRBV7-8|TRBJ1-1
TGTGCCAGCAGCCCCGGGTCCATCACCCCCTTGAACACTGAAGCTTTCTTT
CASSPGSITPLNTEAFF
>TRBD2|.|TRBV5-1|TRBJ2-7
TGCGCCAGCAGCTTAGAACCTCGGGGGGAACTTAATAGAGAGCAGTACTTC
CASSLEPRGELNREQYF
>TRBD1|.|TRBV7-9|TRBJ1-1
TGTGCCAGCAGCTTAACCCCATCGAGGGGGCGGAACACTGAAGCTTTCTTT
CASSLTPSRGRNTEAFF
>.|.|TRBV7-9|TRBJ2-7
TGTGCCAGCAGCTCCCCGGGACAAGGTATCGAGCAGTACTTC
CASSSPGQGIEQYF
>TRBD2|.|TRBV5-1|TRBJ2-3
TGCGCCAGCAGCTTGGTAGCGGGGGGGCCAACAGATACGCAGTATTTT
CASSLVAGGPTDTQYF
>.|.|TRBV7-9|TRBJ1-2
TGTGCCAGCAGCACGATTACAGGGAACTATGGCTACACCTTC
CASSTITGNYGYTF
>.|.|TRBV10-3|TRBJ1-6
TGTGCCATCGGCACAGGGACTAGTTCACCCCTCCACTTT
CAIGTGTSSPLHF
>TRBD2|.|TRBV10-3|TRBJ2-3
TGTGCCATCAGTGGGGGGACTACCAACACAGATACGCAGTATTTT
CAISGGTTNTDTQYF
>.|.|TRBV16|TRBJ2-2
TGTGCCAGCAGCCAATCGAGAGGTACCGGGGAGCTGTTTTTT
CASSQSRGTGELFF